A single sample gave rise to the 27 T cell receptor beta chains below, sequenced in a study of blood T cell repertoires in COVID-19. Profiling relied on immunoSEQ multiplex PCR, and the TCRdb table lists in-frame clones only, not all of them. The sample lists 650,000 to 800,000 clones; around 90% were seen once. The sequencing input was peripheral blood. These receptors were collected from a woman aged 18-29 years with acute or convalescent COVID-19.

J is TRBJ2-7 and V is TRBV2; 7 bases are a match to TRBD2. Germline V lookup: CDR1 SNHLY, CDR2 FYNNEI. The V gene end was trimmed by 0 bases and the J gene end by 4 bases; junction bases not matched to a gene: 12. The CDR3 loop spans 17 amino acids. CDR3: CASSEALQGLVGYEQYF. CDR3 nucleotide sequence: TGTGCCAGCAGTGAAGCGCTTCAAGGACTAGTGGGTTACGAGCAGTACTTC.

The V gene is TRBV5-4, the J gene TRBJ2-5, with 9 bases matching TRBD2. V lost 4 bases and J lost 1; bases outside the gene matches: 5. Germline V lookup: CDR1 SGHNT, CDR2 YYREEE (reference sequence). The CDR3 contains 15 residues. CDR3 DNA: TGTGCCAGCAGCCCCGGGACTAGCAGCCAAGAGACCCAGTACTTC. Translated, it gives CASSPGTSSQETQYF.

The chain uses TRBV6-1 and TRBJ2-7, with 7 bases that match TRBD1. The V segment lost 1 base and the J segment 3 bases; nucleotides outside the gene matches: 3. This CDR3 is 14 amino acids long. The germline gives CDR1 MNHNS, CDR2 SASEGT. CDR3 nucleotides: TGTGCCAGCAGTGAAGGGGGACAGTTCTACGAGCAGTACTTC. It is translated as CASSEGGQFYEQYF.

This rearrangement joins TRBV6-2 or TRBV6-3 to TRBJ1-6; weak D call: TRBD1 (6 bases). The CDR3 consists of 14 residues. The germline CDR1 and CDR2 sequences are MNHEY and SVGEGT. Deletions cut 3 bases from V and 10 bases from J, with 13 bases between. As DNA, the CDR3 is TGTGCCAGCAGTTATAGCCAGGGGCACTCACCCCTCCACTTT. Translating gives CASSYSQGHSPLHF.

The DNA of the CDR3 is TGTGCCAGCAGTAACGCCGGCGGACAGGTTTTTGTGTATTTT. Protein: CASSNAGGQVFVYF. The chain employs TRBV6-5 and TRBJ2-3; the match to TRBD1 covers 7 bases. V trimming: 5 bases; J trimming: 14 bases; junction bases outside the gene matches: 16. Germline V gene data show CDR1 as MNHEY and CDR2 as SVGAGI. The CDR3 extends over 14 amino acids.

This chain connects TRBV6-4 to TRBJ2-3; TRBD2 matches at 8 bases. J was trimmed by 6 bases and V by 0 bases; bases with no gene match: 8. Germline V gives CDR1 MRHNA, CDR2 SNTAGT. The CDR3 runs 16 residues. CDR3 sequence reads: CASSDSMERGIDTQYF. In DNA, the CDR3 is TGTGCCAGCAGTGACTCGATGGAGCGGGGGATTGATACGCAGTATTTT.

This rearrangement joins TRBV19 to TRBJ1-1, with 8 bases that match TRBD1. The CDR3 contains 16 residues. With V trimmed by 3 bases and J by 5 bases, 11 bases remained unmatched. CDR1 LNHDA and CDR2 SQIVND come from the germline V gene (reference sequence). The CDR3 sequence is CASSMSGGQGWTEAFF. CDR3 sequence (DNA): TGTGCCAGTAGTATGTCGGGAGGACAGGGTTGGACTGAAGCTTTCTTT.

This clone was detected only once. This chain joins TRBV11-1 and TRBJ2-7; 9 nucleotides agree with TRBD1. This CDR3 region has 15 residues. CDR1 SGHAT and CDR2 FQDESV come from the germline V gene (reference sequence). Trimming cost V 5 bases and J 5 bases; bases outside gene matches: 10. The CDR3 DNA sequence: TGTGCCAGCAGCGGGGGACAGGGAGGTCTCGACGAGCAGTACTTC. Amino acid sequence: CASSGGQGGLDEQYF.

CDR3 amino acids: CASSDSRDTQYF. CDR3 DNA: TGCGCCAGCAGTGACTCGCGAGATACGCAGTATTTT. The chain recombines TRBV5-1 with TRBJ2-3; D gene ambiguous. Per the germline V gene, CDR1 is SGHRS and CDR2 is YFSETQ. V was clipped by 5 bases and J by 5 bases, with 9 bases between them. The CDR3 consists of 12 residues. The entire variable domain, with the rest obtained from reference TRBV5-1 and TRBJ2-3, is as follows: KAGVTQTPRYLIKTRGQQVTLSCSPISGHRSVSWYQQTPGQGLQFLFEYFSETQRNKGNFPGRFSGRQFSNSRSEMNVSTLELGDSALYLCASSDSRDTQYFGPGTRLTVL.

The chain couples TRBV7-2 to TRBJ1-1; TRBD1 agrees at 7 bases. This CDR3 spans 14 amino acids. V was clipped by 5 bases and J by 4 bases; unmatched bases: 7. Germline V gene sequence: CDR1 SGHTA, CDR2 FQGNSA. This CDR3 reads CASSPPGGGTEAFF. DNA of the CDR3: TGTGCCAGCAGCCCCCCAGGGGGAGGCACTGAAGCTTTCTTT. Using reference TRBV7-2 and TRBJ1-1 for the parts outside the CDR3, the full variable domain is GAGVSQSPSNKVTEKGKDVELRCDPISGHTALYWYRQSLGQGLEFLIYFQGNSAPDKSGLPSDRFSAERTGGSVSTLTIQRTQQEDSAVYLCASSPPGGGTEAFFGQGTRLTVV.

V and J are TRBV5-1 and TRBJ2-1; 13 nucleotides match TRBD2. Germline trimming cut 4 bases from V and 9 bases from J; bases unmatched to any gene: 13. This CDR3 region has 17 residues. Germline V lookup: CDR1 SGHRS, CDR2 YFSETQ. CDR3 bases: TGCGCCAGCAGCCCCGGGACTAGCGGGAAGTCGGCGGCTGAGCAGTTCTTC. This encodes CASSPGTSGKSAAEQFF.

This sequence joins TRBV2 and TRBJ1-1; D call uncertain. The germline V gene has CDR1 SNHLY and CDR2 FYNNEI. CDR3 length: 12 amino acids. Trimming shortened V by 7 bases and J by 3 bases, and 9 bases separated the two germline ends. CDR3 in amino acids: CASTRFDTEAFF. CDR3 nucleotides: TGTGCCAGCACTCGGTTCGACACTGAAGCTTTCTTT.

This chain joins TRBV5-1 and TRBJ1-1; a possible D gene is TRBD1 (5 bases). The CDR3 covers 16 residues. Germline V CDR1 and CDR2: SGHRS, YFSETQ. V was shortened by 4 bases and J by 2 bases, with 18 bases between the two germline ends. This CDR3 is CASSHRDRDLNTEAFF. DNA of the CDR3: TGCGCCAGCAGCCACCGGGACCGGGACTTAAACACTGAAGCTTTCTTT.

The chain joins TRBV5-5 to TRBJ2-7; D might be TRBD2 (5 bases). Germline V lookup: CDR1 SGHKS, CDR2 YYEKEE (reference sequence). This CDR3 contains 14 residues. V was cut by 3 bases and J by 2 bases, with 12 bases left in between. CDR3 DNA: TGTGCCAGCAGCTGGGCTCCGGGAACCTACGAGCAGTACTTC. Its translation is CASSWAPGTYEQYF.

The chain links TRBV1 to TRBJ2-1; TRBD2 is the table's D call, not checked against the DNA. TRBV1 is a pseudogene segment. The CDR3 loop spans 21 amino acids. CDR3 region: CTSSLEAGGPPFVRSYNEQFF. Here the CDR3 DNA reads TGCACCAGCAGCCTGGAAGCGGGGGGGCCGCCTTTCGTGAGGTCCTACAATGAGCAGTTCTTC.

With respect to this clone: An end of the junction does not agree with germline; a read error may underlie this. This chain connects TRBV5-1 to TRBJ1-2, with a possible D match to TRBD1 (6 bases). This CDR3 has 13 amino acids. The germline gives CDR1 SGHRS, CDR2 YFSETQ. The CDR3 DNA reads TGCGCCAGCAGCCTCAAATACAATACAGGGTGCTCGTTC. Translating it yields CASSLKYNTGCSF.

The J gene is TRBJ2-1, the V gene TRBV11-3; 7 positions agree with TRBD2. V lost 2 bases and J lost 10; bases outside the gene matches: 8. CDR1 and CDR2 from the germline V gene are SGHNT and YENEEA. This CDR3 is 14 amino acids long. CDR3 amino acids: CASSLNTASGEQFF. The CDR3 bases are TGTGCCAGCAGCTTAAACACGGCTAGCGGAGAGCAGTTCTTC.

This chain links TRBV18 with TRBJ2-4; tentative D call: TRBD2 (5 bases). The CDR3 has 19 amino acids. Trimming cost V 1 base and J 3 bases, with 22 bases left between them. Germline CDR1 KGHSH, CDR2 LQKENI. In DNA form, the CDR3 reads TGTGCCAGCTCACCACGGAGAGACACCCCCCGGGATGTCAAAAACATTCAGTACTTC. It is translated as CASSPRRDTPRDVKNIQYF.

The V gene is TRBV7-6, the J gene TRBJ2-7, with a weak D call TRBD2 (6 bases). The CDR3 has 14 residues. Trimming stripped 5 bases from V and 0 bases from J, with 11 bases between. Germline assignment: CDR1 SGHVS and CDR2 FNYEAQ. The chain's CDR3 is CASSLRDSSYEQYF. In DNA, the CDR3 is TGTGCCAGCAGCCTCAGGGACTCCTCCTACGAGCAGTACTTC.

The genes are TRBV5-1 and TRBJ2-1, with D tentatively TRBD2 (6 bases). Germline CDR1 is SGHRS and CDR2 is YFSETQ. Trimming removed 4 bases from V and 0 bases from J, with 14 bases in between. The CDR3 runs to 16 residues. For the CDR3, the DNA is TGCGCCAGCAGCCTGAGGTCCGGGAGCTCCTACAATGAGCAGTTCTTC. Translated: CASSLRSGSSYNEQFF.

The V gene is TRBV19, the J gene TRBJ2-4; 7 positions agree with TRBD2. There are 12 residues in the CDR3. J lost 7 bases, V lost 6 bases, and 3 bases had no gene match. CDR1 and CDR2 (germline): LNHDA, SQIVND (reference sequence). CDR3 loop: CASSAGENIQYF. DNA of the CDR3: TGTGCCAGTAGCGCGGGGGAGAACATTCAGTACTTC.

The chain links TRBV5-8 to TRBJ1-2; possible D gene TRBD1, 5 bases. CDR1 and CDR2 (germline): SGHTS, YDEGEE. Trimming shortened V by 8 bases and J by 7 bases, and 18 bases separated the two germline ends. The CDR3 sequence is 13 residues long. CDR3 DNA sequence: TGTGCCAGTCCGGAGGGGTTTAGCAGTGGCTACACCTTC. As protein: CASPEGFSSGYTF.

The rearrangement joins TRBV19 to TRBJ1-5, with 7 nucleotides matching TRBD1. The J segment lost 6 bases and the V segment lost 4 bases, leaving 9 bases of the junction unmatched. This CDR3 spans 15 amino acids. Germline V CDR1 and CDR2: LNHDA, SQIVND (reference sequence). In DNA form, the CDR3 reads TGTGCCAGTAGTACGACAGGGCCAGGGGGTCAGCCCCAGCATTTT. Residues: CASSTTGPGGQPQHF.

This clone appeared once. The chain is built from TRBV4-3 and TRBJ1-3; D uncertain. The germline gives CDR1 LGHNA, CDR2 YSLEER. The CDR3 runs to 14 residues. The ends were cut back, 0 bases at V and 4 bases at J, with 7 bases in the middle. CDR3 region: CASSQDPSGNTIYF. CDR3 DNA: TGCGCCAGCAGCCAAGATCCAAGCGGAAACACCATATATTTT.

The chain has TRBV7-8 and TRBJ1-2; D is possibly TRBD1 (6 bases). Per germline, CDR1 SGHVS and CDR2 FQNEAQ. Trimming left V 0 bases short and J 8 bases short, with 16 bases between. The CDR3 has 15 amino acids. CDR3 bases: TGTGCCAGCAGCTTAGCGCGTGGGGGCGTAAAAGGCTACACCTTC. Translation: CASSLARGGVKGYTF.

This chain connects TRBV24-1 to TRBJ2-6; no clear D. Trimming took off 4 bases at V and 0 bases at J, with 9 bases between the two ends. This CDR3 spans 16 amino acids. Germline CDR1 and CDR2: KGHDR and SFDVKD. The CDR3 loop reads CATSESGTSGANVLTF. DNA for the CDR3: TGTGCCACCAGTGAGTCCGGTACCTCTGGGGCCAACGTCCTGACTTTC.

CDR3 residues: CASSLVAGSPPYNYGYTF. CDR3 bases: TGTGCCAGCAGCTTAGTGGCCGGGAGCCCTCCCTACAACTATGGCTACACCTTC. The chain links TRBV7-2 to TRBJ1-2, with no clear D. The germline gives CDR1 SGHTA, CDR2 FQGNSA. Trimming stripped 1 base from V and 2 bases from J, with 20 bases between. The CDR3 totals 18 residues.